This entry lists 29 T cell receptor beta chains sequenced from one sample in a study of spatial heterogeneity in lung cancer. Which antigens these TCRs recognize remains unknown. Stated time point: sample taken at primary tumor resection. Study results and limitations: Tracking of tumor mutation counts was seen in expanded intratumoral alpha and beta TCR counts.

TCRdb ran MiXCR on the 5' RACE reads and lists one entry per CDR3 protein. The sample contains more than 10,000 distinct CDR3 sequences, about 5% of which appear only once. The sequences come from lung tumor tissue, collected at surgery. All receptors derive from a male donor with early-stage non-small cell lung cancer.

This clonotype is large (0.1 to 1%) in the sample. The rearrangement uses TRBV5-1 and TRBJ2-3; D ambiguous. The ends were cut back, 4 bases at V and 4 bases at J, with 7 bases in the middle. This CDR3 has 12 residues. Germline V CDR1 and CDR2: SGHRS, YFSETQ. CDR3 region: CASSREADTQYF. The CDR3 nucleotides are TGCGCCAGCAGCAGAGAGGCAGATACGCAGTATTTT.

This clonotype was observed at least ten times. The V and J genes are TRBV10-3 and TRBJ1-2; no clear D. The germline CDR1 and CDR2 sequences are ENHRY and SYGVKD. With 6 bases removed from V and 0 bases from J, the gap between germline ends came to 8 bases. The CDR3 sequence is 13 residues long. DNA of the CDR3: TGTGCCATCAGCATCGACTCTAACTATGGCTACACCTTC. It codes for CAISIDSNYGYTF.

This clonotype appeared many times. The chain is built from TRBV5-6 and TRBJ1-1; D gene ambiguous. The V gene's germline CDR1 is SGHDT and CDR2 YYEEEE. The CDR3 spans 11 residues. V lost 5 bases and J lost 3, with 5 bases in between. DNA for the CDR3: TGTGCCAGCAGTAGGTACACTGAAGCTTTCTTT. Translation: CASSRYTEAFF.

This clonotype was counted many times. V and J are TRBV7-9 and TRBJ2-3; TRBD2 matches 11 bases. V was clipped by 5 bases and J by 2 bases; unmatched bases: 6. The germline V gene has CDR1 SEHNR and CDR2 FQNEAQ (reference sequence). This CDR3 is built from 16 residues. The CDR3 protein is CASSPRLAGTTDTQYF. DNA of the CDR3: TGTGCCAGCAGCCCGAGACTAGCGGGGACCACAGATACGCAGTATTTT.

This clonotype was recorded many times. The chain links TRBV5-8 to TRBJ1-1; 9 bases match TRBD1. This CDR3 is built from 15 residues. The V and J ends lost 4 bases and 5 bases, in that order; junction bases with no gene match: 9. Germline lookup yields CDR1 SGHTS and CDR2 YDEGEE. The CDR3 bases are TGTGCCAGCAGCCCATGGACAGGGGAGTTGACTGAAGCTTTCTTT. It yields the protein CASSPWTGELTEAFF.

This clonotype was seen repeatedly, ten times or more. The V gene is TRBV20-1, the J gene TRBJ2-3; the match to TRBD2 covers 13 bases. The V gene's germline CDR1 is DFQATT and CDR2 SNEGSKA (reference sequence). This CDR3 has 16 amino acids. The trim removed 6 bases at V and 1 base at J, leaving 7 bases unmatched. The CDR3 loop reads CSAGTSGNIGTDTQYF. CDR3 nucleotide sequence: TGCAGTGCCGGGACTAGCGGGAACATCGGCACAGATACGCAGTATTTT.

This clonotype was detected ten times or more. The CDR3 sequence is CASSSTSGAEQFF. The CDR3 nucleotides read TGTGCCAGCAGCTCAACTAGCGGGGCTGAGCAGTTCTTC. This chain connects TRBV11-3 to TRBJ2-1, with 10 bases that match TRBD2. CDR3 size: 13 residues. J gave up 9 bases and V 4 bases, and 3 bases lay outside the gene matches. The germline V gene encodes CDR1 SGHNT and CDR2 YENEEA.

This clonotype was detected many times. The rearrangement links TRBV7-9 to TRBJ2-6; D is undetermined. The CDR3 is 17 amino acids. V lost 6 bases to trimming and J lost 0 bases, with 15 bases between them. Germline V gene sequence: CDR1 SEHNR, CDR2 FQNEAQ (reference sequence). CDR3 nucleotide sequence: TGTGCCAGCAGGGAAAACAGTTTAGACTCTGGGGCCAACGTCCTGACTTTC. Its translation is CASRENSLDSGANVLTF.

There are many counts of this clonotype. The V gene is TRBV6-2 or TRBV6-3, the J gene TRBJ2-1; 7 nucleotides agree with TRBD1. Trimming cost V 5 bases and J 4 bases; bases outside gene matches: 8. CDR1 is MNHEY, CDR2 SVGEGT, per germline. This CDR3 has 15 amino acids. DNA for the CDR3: TGTGCCAGCAGTCGCCCGGGCAGGGGGTACAATGAGCAGTTCTTC. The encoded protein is CASSRPGRGYNEQFF.

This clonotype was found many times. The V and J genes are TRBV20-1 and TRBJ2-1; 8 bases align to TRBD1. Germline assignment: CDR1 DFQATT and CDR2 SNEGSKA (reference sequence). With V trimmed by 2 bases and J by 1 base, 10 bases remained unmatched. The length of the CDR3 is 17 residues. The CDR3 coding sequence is TGCAGTGCTAGACGTTTCGGGCAGGGGGCATCCTACAATGAGCAGTTCTTC. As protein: CSARRFGQGASYNEQFF.

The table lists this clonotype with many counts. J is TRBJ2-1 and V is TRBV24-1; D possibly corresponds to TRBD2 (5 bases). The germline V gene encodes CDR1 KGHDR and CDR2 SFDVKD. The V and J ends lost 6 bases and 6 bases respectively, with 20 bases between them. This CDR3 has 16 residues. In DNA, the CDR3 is TGTGCCACCAGTCAATCAGCTAGCATTAGGACCAATGAGCAGTTCTTC. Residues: CATSQSASIRTNEQFF.

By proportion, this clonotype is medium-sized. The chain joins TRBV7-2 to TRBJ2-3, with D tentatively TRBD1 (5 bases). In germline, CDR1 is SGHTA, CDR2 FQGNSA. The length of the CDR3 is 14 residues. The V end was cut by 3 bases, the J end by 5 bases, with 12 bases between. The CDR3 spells CASSLTGQGDTQYF. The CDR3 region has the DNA TGTGCCAGCAGCTTGACCGGGCAGGGAGATACGCAGTATTTT.

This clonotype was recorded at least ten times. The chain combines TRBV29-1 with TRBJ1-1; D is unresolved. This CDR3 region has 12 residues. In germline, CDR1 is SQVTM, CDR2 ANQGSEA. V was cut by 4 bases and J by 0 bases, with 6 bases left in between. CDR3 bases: TGCAGCGTTGCCTTGCTGAACACTGAAGCTTTCTTT. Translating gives CSVALLNTEAFF. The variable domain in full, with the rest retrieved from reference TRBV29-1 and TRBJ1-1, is SAVISQKPSRDICQRGTSLTIQCQVDSQVTMMFWYRQQPGQSLTLIATANQGSEATYESGFVIDKFPISRPNLTFSTLTVSNMSPEDSSIYLCSVALLNTEAFFGQGTRLTVV.

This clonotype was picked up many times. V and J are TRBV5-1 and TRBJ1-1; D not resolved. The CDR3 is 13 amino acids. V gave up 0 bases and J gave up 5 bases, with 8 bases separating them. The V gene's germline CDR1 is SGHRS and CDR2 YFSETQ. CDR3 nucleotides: TGCGCCAGCAGCTTGGCCGGTATGACTGAAGCTTTCTTT. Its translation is CASSLAGMTEAFF.

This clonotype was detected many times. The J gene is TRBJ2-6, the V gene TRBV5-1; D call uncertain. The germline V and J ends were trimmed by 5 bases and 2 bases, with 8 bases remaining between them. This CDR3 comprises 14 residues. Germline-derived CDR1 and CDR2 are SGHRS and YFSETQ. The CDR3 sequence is CASSSWTGANVLTF. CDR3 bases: TGCGCCAGCAGTAGTTGGACTGGGGCCAACGTCCTGACTTTC. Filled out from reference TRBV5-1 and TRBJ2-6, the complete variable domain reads KAGVTQTPRYLIKTRGQQVTLSCSPISGHRSVSWYQQTPGQGLQFLFEYFSETQRNKGNFPGRFSGRQFSNSRSEMNVSTLELGDSALYLCASSSWTGANVLTFGAGSRLTVL.

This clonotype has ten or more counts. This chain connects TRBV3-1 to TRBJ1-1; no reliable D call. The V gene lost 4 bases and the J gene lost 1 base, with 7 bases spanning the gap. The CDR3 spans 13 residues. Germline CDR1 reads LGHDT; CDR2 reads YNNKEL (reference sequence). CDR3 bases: TGTGCCAGCAGCCGGGGAGAGAACACTGAAGCTTTCTTT. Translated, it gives CASSRGENTEAFF.

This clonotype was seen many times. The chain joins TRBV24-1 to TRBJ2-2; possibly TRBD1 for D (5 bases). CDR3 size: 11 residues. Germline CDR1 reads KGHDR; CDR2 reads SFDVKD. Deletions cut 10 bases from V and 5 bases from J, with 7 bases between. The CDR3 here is CATKGTGELFF. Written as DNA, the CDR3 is TGTGCCACTAAGGGGACCGGGGAGCTGTTTTTT.

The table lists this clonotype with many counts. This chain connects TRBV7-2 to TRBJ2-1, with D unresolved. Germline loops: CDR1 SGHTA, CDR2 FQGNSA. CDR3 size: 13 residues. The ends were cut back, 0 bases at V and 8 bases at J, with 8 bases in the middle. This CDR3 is CASSLARLDEQFF. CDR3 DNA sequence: TGTGCCAGCAGCTTAGCCAGGTTAGATGAGCAGTTCTTC.

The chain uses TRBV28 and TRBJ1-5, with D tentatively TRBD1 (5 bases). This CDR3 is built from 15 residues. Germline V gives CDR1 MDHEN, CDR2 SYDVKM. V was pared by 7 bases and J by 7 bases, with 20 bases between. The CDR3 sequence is CASTSWRGGEQPQHF. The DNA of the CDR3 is TGTGCCAGCACCTCATGGAGGGGAGGCGAGCAGCCCCAGCATTTT.

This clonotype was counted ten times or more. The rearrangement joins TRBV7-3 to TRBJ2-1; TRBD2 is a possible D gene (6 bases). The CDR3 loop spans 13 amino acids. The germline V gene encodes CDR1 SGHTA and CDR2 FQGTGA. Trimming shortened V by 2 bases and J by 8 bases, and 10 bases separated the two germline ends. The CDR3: CASSLGGADEQFF. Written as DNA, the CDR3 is TGTGCCAGCAGCTTAGGAGGGGCGGATGAGCAGTTCTTC.

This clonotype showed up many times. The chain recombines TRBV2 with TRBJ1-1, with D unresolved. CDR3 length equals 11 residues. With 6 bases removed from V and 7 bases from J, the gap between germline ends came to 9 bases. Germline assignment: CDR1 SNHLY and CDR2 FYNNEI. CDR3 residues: CASRMGHEAFF. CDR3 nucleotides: TGTGCCAGCAGAATGGGCCATGAAGCTTTCTTT.

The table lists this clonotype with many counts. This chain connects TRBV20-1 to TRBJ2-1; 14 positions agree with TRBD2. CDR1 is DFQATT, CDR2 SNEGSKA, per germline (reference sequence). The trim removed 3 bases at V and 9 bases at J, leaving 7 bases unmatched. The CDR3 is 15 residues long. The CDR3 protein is CSARGLAGADFEQFF. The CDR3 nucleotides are TGCAGTGCTAGGGGACTAGCGGGGGCCGATTTTGAGCAGTTCTTC.

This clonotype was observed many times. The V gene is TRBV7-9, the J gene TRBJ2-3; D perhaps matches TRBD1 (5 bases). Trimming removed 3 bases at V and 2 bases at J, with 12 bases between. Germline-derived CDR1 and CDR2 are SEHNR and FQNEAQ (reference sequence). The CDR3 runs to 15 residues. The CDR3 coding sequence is TGTGCCAGCAGCTTCAGACGACAGTCCACAGATACGCAGTATTTT. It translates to CASSFRRQSTDTQYF. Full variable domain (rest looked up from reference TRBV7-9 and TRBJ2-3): DTGVSQNPRHKITKRGQNVTFRCDPISEHNRLYWYRQTLGQGPEFLTYFQNEAQLEKSRLLSDRFSAERPKGSFSTLEIQRTEQGDSAMYLCASSFRRQSTDTQYFGPGTRLTVL.

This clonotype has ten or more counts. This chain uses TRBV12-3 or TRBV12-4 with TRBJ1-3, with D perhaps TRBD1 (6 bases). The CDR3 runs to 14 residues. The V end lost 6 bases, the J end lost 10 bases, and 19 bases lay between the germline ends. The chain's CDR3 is CASRRGASSRTIYF. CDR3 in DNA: TGTGCCAGCAGAAGGGGGGCTTCTTCCAGGACCATATATTTT.

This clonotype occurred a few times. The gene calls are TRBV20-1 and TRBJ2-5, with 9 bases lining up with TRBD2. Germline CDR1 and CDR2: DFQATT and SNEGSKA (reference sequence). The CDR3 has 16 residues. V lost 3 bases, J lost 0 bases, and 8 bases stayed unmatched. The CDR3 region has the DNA TGCAGTGCTAGCGTCCTAGCGGGGTTGTACCAAGAGACCCAGTACTTC. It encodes CSASVLAGLYQETQYF.

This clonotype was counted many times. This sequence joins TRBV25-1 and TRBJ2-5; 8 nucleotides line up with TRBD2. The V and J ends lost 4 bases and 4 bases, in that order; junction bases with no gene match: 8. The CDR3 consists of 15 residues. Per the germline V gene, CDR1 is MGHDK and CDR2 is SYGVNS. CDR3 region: CASSGLALAPETQYF. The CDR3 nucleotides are TGTGCCAGCAGTGGACTAGCGTTGGCTCCAGAGACCCAGTACTTC.

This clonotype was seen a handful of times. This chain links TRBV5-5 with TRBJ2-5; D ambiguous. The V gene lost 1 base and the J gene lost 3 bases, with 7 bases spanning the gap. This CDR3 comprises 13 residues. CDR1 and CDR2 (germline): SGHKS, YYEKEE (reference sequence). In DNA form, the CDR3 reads TGTGCCAGCAGCTTGATGGGCAAAGAGACCCAGTACTTC. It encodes CASSLMGKETQYF.

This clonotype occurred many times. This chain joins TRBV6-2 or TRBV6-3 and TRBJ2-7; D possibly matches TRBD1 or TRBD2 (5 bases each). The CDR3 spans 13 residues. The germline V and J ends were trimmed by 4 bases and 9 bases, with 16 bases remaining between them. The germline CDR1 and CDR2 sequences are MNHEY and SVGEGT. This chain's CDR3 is CASSSSGARGQYV. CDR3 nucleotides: TGTGCCAGCAGTTCTTCCGGGGCTCGGGGGCAGTACGTC.

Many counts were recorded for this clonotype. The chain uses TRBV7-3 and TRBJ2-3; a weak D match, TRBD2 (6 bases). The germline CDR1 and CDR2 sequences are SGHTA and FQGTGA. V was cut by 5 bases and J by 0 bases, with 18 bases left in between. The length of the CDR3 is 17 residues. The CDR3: CASSPPTASGSTDTQYF. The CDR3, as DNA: TGTGCCAGCAGCCCCCCCACGGCCAGCGGGAGCACAGATACGCAGTATTTT.